This T cell receptor beta chain was identified in a study of cytomegalovirus exposure and HLA in healthy donors. About this clone: The antigen is not known.

The primer mix had 60 Vbeta and 13 Jbeta primers. Clones were read by immunoSEQ multiplex PCR, and TCRdb kept only the in-frame ones, dropping some. There are about 130,000 clones in the sample; 65% to 85% occur only once, and approximately 1.2% lies in the top ten. Regarding the study as a whole: Apart from CMV serostatus, no immune exposure information was available. Sequencing depth across donors, presence/absence analyses assumed, was roughly uniform.

The specimen was PBMCs. This sequence originates from a man between 45 and 60 years old in good health and CMV-seronegative.

The CDR3 protein is CASSEVVGYGYTF. Here the CDR3 DNA reads TGCGCCAGCAGTGAGGTCGTCGGCTATGGCTACACCTTC. The V and J genes are TRBV10-1 and TRBJ1-2; D remains unclear. V lost 2 bases and J 4 bases, leaving 8 bases between the germline ends. Germline-derived CDR1 and CDR2 are WNHNN and SYGVQD (reference sequence). The CDR3 extends over 13 amino acids.